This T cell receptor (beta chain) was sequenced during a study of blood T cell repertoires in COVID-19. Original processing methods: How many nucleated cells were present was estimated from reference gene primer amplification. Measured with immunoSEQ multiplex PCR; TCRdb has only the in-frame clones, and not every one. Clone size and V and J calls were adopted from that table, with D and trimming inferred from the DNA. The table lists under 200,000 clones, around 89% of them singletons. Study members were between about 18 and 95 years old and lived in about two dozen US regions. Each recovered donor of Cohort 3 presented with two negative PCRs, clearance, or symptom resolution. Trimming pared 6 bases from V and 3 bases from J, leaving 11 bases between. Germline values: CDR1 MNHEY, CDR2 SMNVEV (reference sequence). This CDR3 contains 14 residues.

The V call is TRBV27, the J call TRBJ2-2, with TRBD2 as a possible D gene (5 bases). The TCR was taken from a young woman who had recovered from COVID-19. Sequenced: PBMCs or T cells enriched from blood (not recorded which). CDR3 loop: CASRSSVYTGELFF. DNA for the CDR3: TGTGCCAGCAGAAGTAGCGTGTACACCGGGGAGCTGTTTTTT.